This TCR beta chain stems from a study of CD8+CD57+ T cells in acquired aplastic anemia. About the study: The average for DNA from sorted CD4+ and CD8+ cells was roughly 3 ug. Study results and limitations: A set of more than 25 CD8+ CDR3 sequences was shared between patients and controls, and these sequences appeared highly expressed in patients.

The count of this clonotype is one. No antigen is known for it. Sequence at one end of the junction differs from germline and may be a read error. CDR1 is MRHNA and CDR2 is SNTAGT in the germline V gene. The CDR3 sequence is 14 residues long. Whoever was chosen for sequencing had shown CD8+CD57+ cell expansion by flow cytometry. Patients were untreated when blood was sampled. Investigators profiled TCR beta VDJ and CDR3 from genomic DNA template. TCRdb fed the reads into MiXCR, producing one record per CDR3 protein. In the table there are 170,000 or so distinct CDR3 sequences, roughly 60% of which are singletons.

The chain couples TRBV6-4 to TRBJ2-7, with D unclear. Sequenced: sorted CD4+, CD8+, or CD8+CD57+ T cells (not recorded which) from PBMCs. The clonotype originates from a human donor with aplastic anemia. The CDR3 sequence is CASSYSAPSYEQYF. CDR3 sequence (DNA): TGTGCCAGCAGTTACTCCGCGCCATCCTACGAGCAGTACTTC.